This entry lists 20 T cell receptor beta chains sequenced from one sample in a study of T cell responses to AZD1222 COVID-19 vaccine. TCRdb keeps only in-frame clones here, not all; method: immunoSEQ multiplex PCR. The repertoire holds fewer than 200,000 clones, with 85% to 90% as singletons. Specimen: peripheral blood, collected on day 0 of AZD1222 vaccination. These receptors originate from an adult in good health.

The chain is built from TRBV10-3 and TRBJ2-7, with unresolved D. Germline lookup yields CDR1 ENHRY and CDR2 SYGVKD. With 6 bases removed from V and 4 bases from J, the gap between germline ends came to 10 bases. This CDR3 spans 12 amino acids. The DNA of the CDR3 is TGTGCCATCAGCCAAGATGCATACGAGCAGTACTTC. This gives the protein CAISQDAYEQYF.

This clone has a single count. V and J are TRBV4-1 and TRBJ2-7; 12 positions agree with TRBD2. Germline V gene lookup returns CDR1 MGHRA and CDR2 YSYEKL. The CDR3 runs to 16 residues. V lost 0 bases, J lost 4 bases, and 4 bases stayed unmatched. CDR3 amino acids: CASSQESTSGSYEQYF. The CDR3 DNA reads as TGCGCCAGCAGCCAAGAATCGACTAGCGGGAGTTACGAGCAGTACTTC.

The chain couples TRBV28 to TRBJ1-2; the match to TRBD1 covers 7 bases. Germline CDR1 MDHEN, CDR2 SYDVKM. The CDR3 loop spans 13 amino acids. The V segment lost 5 bases and the J segment 8 bases; nucleotides outside the gene matches: 8. This CDR3 is CASSPRDSQGYTF. The DNA of the CDR3 is TGTGCCAGCAGTCCCCGGGACAGTCAGGGCTACACCTTC.

This clone was picked up a small number of times. This chain's CDR3 is CASSLGSGSRGYTF. DNA for the CDR3: TGTGCCAGCAGCTTAGGATCGGGGAGTCGGGGCTACACCTTC. The chain recombines TRBV7-9 with TRBJ1-2; D gene unclear. The CDR3 totals 14 residues. Trimming took off 1 base at V and 8 bases at J, with 14 bases between the two ends. Germline CDR1 reads SEHNR; CDR2 reads FQNEAQ (reference sequence).

This clone has just one count. The CDR3 here is CSVAGDEQFF. The DNA of the CDR3 is TGCAGCGTAGCGGGAGATGAGCAGTTCTTC. J is TRBJ2-1 and V is TRBV29-1, with TRBD2 identical over 8 bases. The germline V gene encodes CDR1 SQVTM and CDR2 ANQGSEA. The CDR3 sequence is 10 residues long. The V gene end was trimmed by 6 bases and the J gene end by 8 bases; junction bases not matched to a gene: 0.

This clone showed up just a few times. The J gene is TRBJ1-6, the V gene TRBV5-8; D is unclear. The CDR3 sequence is 14 residues long. Deletions cut 4 bases from V and 8 bases from J, with 13 bases between. CDR1 and CDR2 (germline): SGHTS, YDEGEE. The CDR3 loop is CASSTDFRDSPLHF. The CDR3 nucleotides read TGTGCCAGCAGCACGGACTTTAGAGATTCACCCCTCCACTTT.

The chain combines TRBV5-5 with TRBJ2-2; no firm D call. The V gene's germline CDR1 is SGHKS and CDR2 YYEKEE (reference sequence). V gave up 3 bases and J gave up 5 bases, with 11 bases separating them. This CDR3 spans 14 amino acids. CDR3 bases: TGTGCCAGCAGCTACCCGACTTCTACCGGGGAGCTGTTTTTT. Translated, it gives CASSYPTSTGELFF.

This clone has a handful of counts. The chain joins TRBV10-1 to TRBJ2-7, with 7 positions matching TRBD2. V trimming: 5 bases; J trimming: 2 bases; junction bases outside the gene matches: 6. CDR3 length equals 14 residues. CDR1 is WNHNN and CDR2 is SYGVQD in the germline V gene (reference sequence). CDR3 sequence (DNA): TGCGCCAGCAGTTCTAGCGGCACTGCCTACGAGCAGTACTTC. Its protein is CASSSSGTAYEQYF.

This chain connects TRBV30 to TRBJ1-3, with a tentative D call TRBD1 (5 bases). Trimming left V 3 bases short and J 0 bases short, with 12 bases between. CDR3 length: 15 residues. Per germline, CDR1 GTSNPN and CDR2 SVGIG (reference sequence). For the CDR3, the DNA is TGTGCCTGGAGCCAGGGAGTTGGCTCTGGAAACACCATATATTTT. The encoded protein is CAWSQGVGSGNTIYF.

J is TRBJ2-1 and V is TRBV2; D gene unclear. The CDR3 spans 11 residues. Trimming took 8 bases from V and 7 from J, leaving 9 bases between them. Germline lookup yields CDR1 SNHLY and CDR2 FYNNEI. As DNA, the CDR3 is TGTGCCAGCGCCGCTGAGAATGAGCAGTTCTTC. Amino acids: CASAAENEQFF. Combining the CDR3 with reference TRBV2 and TRBJ2-1 gives the whole variable domain EPEVTQTPSHQVTQMGQEVILRCVPISNHLYFYWYRQILGQKVEFLVSFYNNEISEKSEIFDDQFSVERPDGSNFTLKIRSTKLEDSAMYFCASAAENEQFFGPGTRLTVL.

The chain combines TRBV3-1 (or the pseudogene TRBV3-2) with TRBJ2-7; D tentatively fits TRBD1 or TRBD2 (5 bases each). V was clipped by 1 base and J by 1 base, with 11 bases between them. The germline gives CDR1 LGHDT, CDR2 YNNKEL (reference sequence). The CDR3 is 15 amino acids. The CDR3 coding sequence is TGTGCCAGCAGCCAAGGGGACCTTGATTCCTACGAGCAGTACTTC. Translating it yields CASSQGDLDSYEQYF.

The V gene is TRBV18, the J gene TRBJ2-5; 10 nucleotides match TRBD2. The CDR3 has 16 residues. V shed 1 base and J 0 bases; nucleotides not matched to a gene: 2. CDR1 and CDR2 (germline): KGHSH, LQKENI. The CDR3 loop reads CASSPRTSGNQETQYF. In DNA, the CDR3 is TGTGCCAGCTCACCACGAACTAGCGGGAACCAAGAGACCCAGTACTTC.

The rearrangement joins TRBV19 to TRBJ2-2; 11 bases fit TRBD1. After removal of 4 bases from V and 5 bases from J, the junction contained 15 bases not matched to a gene. The CDR3 is 19 amino acids. Germline V gives CDR1 LNHDA, CDR2 SQIVND (reference sequence). The CDR3 DNA sequence: TGTGCCAGTAGTAGCTGGACAGGGGGCCCCGGGTTGGGAACCGGGGAGCTGTTTTTT. This gives the protein CASSSWTGGPGLGTGELFF.

The genes are TRBV2 and TRBJ2-2; 10 bases are shared with TRBD2. CDR1 and CDR2 from the germline V gene are SNHLY and FYNNEI. The V segment lost 6 bases and the J segment 5 bases; nucleotides outside the gene matches: 15. There are 18 residues in the CDR3. CDR3 loop: CASRGGLAGELTTGELFF. The CDR3, as DNA: TGTGCCAGCAGAGGTGGGCTAGCGGGAGAACTTACAACCGGGGAGCTGTTTTTT.

The chain recombines TRBV11-3 with TRBJ2-1; TRBD1 matches at 7 bases. V lost 8 bases to trimming and J lost 8 bases; unmatched junction nucleotides: 12. CDR1 and CDR2 from the germline V gene are SGHNT and YENEEA. The CDR3 spans 14 residues. CDR3: CASGTSGQIDEQFF. In DNA, the CDR3 is TGTGCCAGCGGCACATCGGGACAGATCGATGAGCAGTTCTTC.

The sample holds a few counts of this clone. The chain employs TRBV6-5 and TRBJ1-1, with no clear D. Germline V gene lookup returns CDR1 MNHEY and CDR2 SVGAGI. The CDR3 covers 13 residues. The V end lost 2 bases, the J end lost 7 bases, and 11 bases lay between the germline ends. CDR3 sequence reads: CASSYRREIEAFF. The CDR3 bases are TGTGCCAGCAGTTACCGGCGGGAAATTGAAGCTTTCTTT.

The count of this clone is one. The chain combines TRBV10-3 with TRBJ1-1, with a possible D match to TRBD1 (6 bases). V was shortened by 3 bases and J by 4 bases, with 15 bases between the two germline ends. Germline V gene data show CDR1 as ENHRY and CDR2 as SYGVKD. This CDR3 has 15 amino acids. CDR3 amino acids: CAISEAGEGSTEAFF. The CDR3 bases are TGTGCCATCAGTGAAGCAGGGGAGGGGTCCACTGAAGCTTTCTTT.

The chain has TRBV7-6 and TRBJ2-1; 10 bases align to TRBD1. The CDR3 is 17 residues long. Trimming removed 3 bases from V and 2 bases from J; junction bases left unmatched: 7. CDR1 is SGHVS, CDR2 FNYEAQ, per germline. The DNA for the CDR3 is TGTGCCAGCAGCTTTAGTCCGACAGGGGGCGCCTACAATGAGCAGTTCTTC. Residues: CASSFSPTGGAYNEQFF.

The chain uses TRBV6-5 and TRBJ2-5, with 9 bases lining up with TRBD2. The CDR3 runs 15 residues. Per germline, CDR1 MNHEY and CDR2 SVGAGI. Unmatched junction bases numbered 10, after V lost 6 bases and J lost 5 bases. CDR3 nucleotide sequence: TGTGCCAGCAGCAGGGAGGTAGCGGGAGTTGAGACCCAGTACTTC. The encoded protein is CASSREVAGVETQYF.

The chain has TRBV30 and TRBJ1-6; possible D gene TRBD1, 5 bases. The V end lost 5 bases, the J end lost 0 bases, and 14 bases lay between the germline ends. The CDR3 contains 16 residues. Looked up from germline, CDR1 is GTSNPN and CDR2 is SVGIG (reference sequence). CDR3 residues: CAWVGWGSSYNSPLHF. CDR3 bases: TGTGCCTGGGTGGGTTGGGGGAGCTCCTATAATTCACCCCTCCACTTT.